This T cell receptor (beta chain) appears in the sequencing data of a study of T cell responses to AZD1222 COVID-19 vaccine. Study conclusions and caveats: Donors were mostly white British, more females; clonal diversity possibly underestimated. Just a handful of people given AZD1222 tested seropositive at baseline.

This clone was seen only once. The antigen is unknown. TCRdb's copy holds only in-frame clones and misses some; the assay was immunoSEQ multiplex PCR. The repertoire has 120,000 to 150,000 clones, approximately 89% of them found once; the top ten carry roughly 16%. Germline V lookup: CDR1 SGHKS, CDR2 YYEKEE (reference sequence). The CDR3 has 12 amino acids. Deletions cut 1 base from V and 6 bases from J, with 5 bases between. The input for sequencing was peripheral blood, taken on day 0 of AZD1222 vaccination. The TCR was taken from an adult in good health. V is TRBV5-5 and J is TRBJ2-1; D remains ambiguous. The CDR3 sequence: CASSLLPNEQFF. CDR3 coding DNA: TGTGCCAGCAGCTTGCTCCCCAATGAGCAGTTCTTC.